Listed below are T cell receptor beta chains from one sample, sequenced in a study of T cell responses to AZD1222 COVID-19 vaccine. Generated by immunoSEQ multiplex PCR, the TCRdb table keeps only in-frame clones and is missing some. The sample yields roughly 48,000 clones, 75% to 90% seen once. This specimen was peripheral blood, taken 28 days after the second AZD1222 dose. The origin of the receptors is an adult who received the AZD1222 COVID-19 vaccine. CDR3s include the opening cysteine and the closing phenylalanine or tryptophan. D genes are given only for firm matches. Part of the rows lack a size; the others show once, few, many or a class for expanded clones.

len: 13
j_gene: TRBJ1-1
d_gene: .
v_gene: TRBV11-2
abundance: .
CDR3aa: CASSLGAQPEAFF
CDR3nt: TGTGCCAGCAGCTTAGGGGCACAACCTGAGGCTTTCTTT

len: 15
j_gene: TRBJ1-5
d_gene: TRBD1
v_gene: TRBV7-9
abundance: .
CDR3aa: CASSPGQGVSEPQHF
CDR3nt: TGTGCCAGCAGCCCTGGACAGGGAGTTAGCGAGCCCCAGCATTTT

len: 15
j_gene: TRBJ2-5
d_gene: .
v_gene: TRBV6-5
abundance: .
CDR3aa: CASSYLWQGQETQYF
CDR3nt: TGTGCCAGCAGTTACCTCTGGCAGGGCCAAGAGACCCAGTACTTC

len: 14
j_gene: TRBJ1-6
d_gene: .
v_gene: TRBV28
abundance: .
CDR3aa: CASRPPGANSPIHF
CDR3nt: TGTGCCAGCAGACCACCAGGGGCTAATTCACCCATCCACTTT

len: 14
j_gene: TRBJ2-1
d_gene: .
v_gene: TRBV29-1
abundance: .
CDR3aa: CSVEDGLLYNEQFF
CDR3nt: TGCAGCGTTGAAGATGGCTTACTCTACAATGAGCAGTTCTTC

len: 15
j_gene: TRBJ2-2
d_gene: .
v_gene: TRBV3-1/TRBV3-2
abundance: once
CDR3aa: CASTRSRSDTGELFF
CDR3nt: TGTGCCAGCACCCGGAGCAGGTCGGACACCGGGGAGCTGTTTTTT

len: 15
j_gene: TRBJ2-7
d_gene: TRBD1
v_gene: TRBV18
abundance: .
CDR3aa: CASSIRDRGINEQYF
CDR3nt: TGTGCCAGCTCAATTCGGGACAGGGGAATTAACGAGCAGTACTTC

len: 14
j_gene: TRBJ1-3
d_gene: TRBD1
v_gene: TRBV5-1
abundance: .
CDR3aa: CASSETGAGNTIYF
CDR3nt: TGCGCCAGCAGCGAGACAGGGGCTGGAAACACCATATATTTT

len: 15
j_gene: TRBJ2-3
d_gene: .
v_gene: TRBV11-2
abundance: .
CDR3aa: CASSFDPRGTDTQYF
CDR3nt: TGTGCCAGCAGCTTTGATCCTAGAGGCACAGATACGCAGTATTTT

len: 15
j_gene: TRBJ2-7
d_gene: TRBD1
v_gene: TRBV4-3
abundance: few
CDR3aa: CASSQDRTGPDEQYF
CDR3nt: TGCGCCAGCAGCCAAGATCGGACAGGGCCGGACGAGCAGTACTTC

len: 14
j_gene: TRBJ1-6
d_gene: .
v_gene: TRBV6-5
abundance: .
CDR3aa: CATLSRGVLSPLHF
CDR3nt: TGTGCCACCCTTTCCCGGGGAGTTCTTTCACCCCTCCACTTT

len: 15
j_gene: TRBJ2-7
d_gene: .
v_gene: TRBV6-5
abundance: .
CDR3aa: CASRRGEESSYEQYF
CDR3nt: TGTGCCAGCAGGAGAGGGGAGGAGAGCTCCTACGAGCAGTACTTC

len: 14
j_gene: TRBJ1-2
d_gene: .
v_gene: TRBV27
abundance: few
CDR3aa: CASSLSGDTYGYTF
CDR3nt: TGTGCCAGCAGTTTATCCGGGGATACCTATGGCTACACCTTC

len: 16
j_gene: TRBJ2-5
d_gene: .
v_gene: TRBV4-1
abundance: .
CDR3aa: CASSQVKMSAQETQYF
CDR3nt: TGCGCCAGCAGCCAAGTGAAGATGTCTGCCCAAGAGACCCAGTACTTC

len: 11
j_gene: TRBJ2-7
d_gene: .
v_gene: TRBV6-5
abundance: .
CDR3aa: CASSLRNEQYF
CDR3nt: TGTGCCAGCAGTCTCCGTAACGAGCAGTACTTC

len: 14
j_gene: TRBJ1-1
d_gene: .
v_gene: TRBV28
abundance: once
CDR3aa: CASTIQALNTEAFF
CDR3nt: TGTGCCAGCACCATACAGGCACTGAACACTGAAGCTTTCTTT